The sequence of this TCR beta chain was determined in a study of blood T cell repertoires in COVID-19. Study details: COVID-19 samples from acute and convalescent phases originated in the United States, Italy and Spain.

Germline CDR1 is SGHTA and CDR2 is FQGNSA. V lost 5 bases and J lost 4, with 15 bases in between. The CDR3 loop spans 14 amino acids. Measured with immunoSEQ multiplex PCR; TCRdb has only the in-frame clones, and not every one. The repertoire holds about 92,000 clones, with roughly 72% as singletons. The sequence was collected from a woman aged 55 to 70 in a cohort sampled during active or convalescent COVID-19. Material for sequencing was peripheral blood. The V call is TRBV7-2, the J call TRBJ2-7; D ambiguous. Written as DNA, the CDR3 is TGTGCCAGCAGCGACGTTGTACAGTCTTACGAGCAGTACTTC. Translating gives CASSDVVQSYEQYF.